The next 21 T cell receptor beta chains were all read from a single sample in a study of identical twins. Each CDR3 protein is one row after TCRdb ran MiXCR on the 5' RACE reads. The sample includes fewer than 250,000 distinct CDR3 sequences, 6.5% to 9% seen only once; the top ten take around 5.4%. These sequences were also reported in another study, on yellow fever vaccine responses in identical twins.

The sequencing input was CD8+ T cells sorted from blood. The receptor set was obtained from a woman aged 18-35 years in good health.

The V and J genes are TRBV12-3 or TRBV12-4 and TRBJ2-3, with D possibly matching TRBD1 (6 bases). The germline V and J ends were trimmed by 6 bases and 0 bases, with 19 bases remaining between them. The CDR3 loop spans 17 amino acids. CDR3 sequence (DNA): TGTGCCAGCAGCCGGGACACGGCCTTCCCTAGCACAGATACGCAGTATTTT. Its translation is CASSRDTAFPSTDTQYF.

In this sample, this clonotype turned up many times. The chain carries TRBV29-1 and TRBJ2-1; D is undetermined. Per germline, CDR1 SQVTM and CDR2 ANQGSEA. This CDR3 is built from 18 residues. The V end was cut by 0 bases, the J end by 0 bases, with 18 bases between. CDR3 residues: CSVEDRWQELSSYNEQFF. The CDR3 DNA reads TGCAGCGTTGAAGATCGGTGGCAGGAATTGAGCTCCTACAATGAGCAGTTCTTC.

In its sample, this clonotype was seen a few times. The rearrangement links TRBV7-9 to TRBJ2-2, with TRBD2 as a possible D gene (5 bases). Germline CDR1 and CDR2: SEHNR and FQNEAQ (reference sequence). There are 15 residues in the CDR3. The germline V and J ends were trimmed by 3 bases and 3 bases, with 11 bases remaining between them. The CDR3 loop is CASSLKPGYTGELFF. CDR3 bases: TGTGCCAGCAGCTTGAAGCCGGGGTACACCGGGGAGCTGTTTTTT.

CDR3 DNA: TGTGCCAGCAGTGTACTAATCACAACCGCCTACAATGAGCAGTTCTTC. Translated: CASSVLITTAYNEQFF. The chain has TRBV25-1 and TRBJ2-1; D unclear. The CDR3 consists of 16 residues. From germline, CDR1 is MGHDK and CDR2 SYGVNS. V dropped 4 bases and J dropped 2 bases, with 15 bases sitting between them.

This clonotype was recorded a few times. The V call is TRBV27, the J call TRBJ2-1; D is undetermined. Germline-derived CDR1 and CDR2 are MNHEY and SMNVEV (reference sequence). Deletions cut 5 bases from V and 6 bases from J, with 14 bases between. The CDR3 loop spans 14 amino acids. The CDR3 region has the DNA TGTGCCAGCAGTACTACCGGCCCCTCCAATGAGCAGTTCTTC. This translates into CASSTTGPSNEQFF.

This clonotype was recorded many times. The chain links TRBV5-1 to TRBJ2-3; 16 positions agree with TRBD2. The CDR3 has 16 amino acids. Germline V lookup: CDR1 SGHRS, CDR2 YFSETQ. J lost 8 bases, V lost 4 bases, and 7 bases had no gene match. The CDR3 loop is CASSKGLAGGPSTQYF. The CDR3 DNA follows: TGCGCCAGCAGCAAGGGACTAGCGGGAGGGCCGAGTACGCAGTATTTT. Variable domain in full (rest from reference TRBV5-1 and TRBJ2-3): KAGVTQTPRYLIKTRGQQVTLSCSPISGHRSVSWYQQTPGQGLQFLFEYFSETQRNKGNFPGRFSGRQFSNSRSEMNVSTLELGDSALYLCASSKGLAGGPSTQYFGPGTRLTVL.

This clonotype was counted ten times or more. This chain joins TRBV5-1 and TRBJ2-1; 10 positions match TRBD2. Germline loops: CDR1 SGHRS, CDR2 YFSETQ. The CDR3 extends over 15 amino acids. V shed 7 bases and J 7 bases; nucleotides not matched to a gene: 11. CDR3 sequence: CASATGTSDSNEQFF. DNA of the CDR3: TGCGCCAGCGCAACCGGGACTAGCGATTCAAATGAGCAGTTCTTC.

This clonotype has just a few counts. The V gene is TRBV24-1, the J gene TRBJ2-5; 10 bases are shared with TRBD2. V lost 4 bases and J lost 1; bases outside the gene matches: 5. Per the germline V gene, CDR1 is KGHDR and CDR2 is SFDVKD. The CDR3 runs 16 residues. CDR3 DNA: TGTGCCACCAGTGACCCTGGACTAGCGGCCCAAGAGACCCAGTACTTC. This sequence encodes CATSDPGLAAQETQYF.

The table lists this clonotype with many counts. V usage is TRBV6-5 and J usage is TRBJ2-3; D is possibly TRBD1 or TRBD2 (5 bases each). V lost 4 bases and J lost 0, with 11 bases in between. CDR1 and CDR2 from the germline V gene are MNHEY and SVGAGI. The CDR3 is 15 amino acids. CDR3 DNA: TGTGCCAGCAGTTGGGACGGAAGAAGCACAGATACGCAGTATTTT. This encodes CASSWDGRSTDTQYF.

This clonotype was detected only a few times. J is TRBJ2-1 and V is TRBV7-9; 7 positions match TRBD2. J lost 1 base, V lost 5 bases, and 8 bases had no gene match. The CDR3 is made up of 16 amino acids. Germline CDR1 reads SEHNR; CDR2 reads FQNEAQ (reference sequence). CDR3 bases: TGTGCCAGCAGCAAATCGAGCGGGATTTCCTACAATGAGCAGTTCTTC. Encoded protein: CASSKSSGISYNEQFF.

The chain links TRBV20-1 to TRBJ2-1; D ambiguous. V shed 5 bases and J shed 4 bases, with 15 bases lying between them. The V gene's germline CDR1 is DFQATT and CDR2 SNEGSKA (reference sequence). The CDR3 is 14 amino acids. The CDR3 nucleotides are TGCAGTGCTCCAAAATATGGGGTGTACAATGAGCAGTTCTTC. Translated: CSAPKYGVYNEQFF.

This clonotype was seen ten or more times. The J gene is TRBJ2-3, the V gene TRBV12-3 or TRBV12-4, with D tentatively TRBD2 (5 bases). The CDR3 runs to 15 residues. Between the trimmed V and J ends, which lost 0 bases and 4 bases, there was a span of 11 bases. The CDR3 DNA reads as TGTGCCAGCAGTTTAGCAGGAGGCCGCTCAGATACGCAGTATTTT. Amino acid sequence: CASSLAGGRSDTQYF.

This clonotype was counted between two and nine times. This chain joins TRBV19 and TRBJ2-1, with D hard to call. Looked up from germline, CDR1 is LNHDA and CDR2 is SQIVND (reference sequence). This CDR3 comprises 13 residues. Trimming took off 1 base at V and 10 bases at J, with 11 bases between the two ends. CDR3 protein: CASSIGGLLEQFF. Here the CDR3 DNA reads TGTGCCAGTAGTATAGGCGGCCTTTTGGAGCAGTTCTTC.

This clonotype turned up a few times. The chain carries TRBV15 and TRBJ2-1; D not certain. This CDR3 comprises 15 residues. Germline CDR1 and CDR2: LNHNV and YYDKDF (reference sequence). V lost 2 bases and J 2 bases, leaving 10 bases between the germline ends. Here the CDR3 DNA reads TGTGCCACCAGCAGATCTAGGACGGCCTACAATGAGCAGTTCTTC. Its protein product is CATSRSRTAYNEQFF.

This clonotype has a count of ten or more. The CDR3 DNA is TGTGCCAGCAGCAAAGAAAGGTTGAACACTGAAGCTTTCTTT. It specifies CASSKERLNTEAFF. J is TRBJ1-1 and V is TRBV21-1. TRBV21-1 is flagged as a pseudogene. The CDR3 sequence is 14 residues long.

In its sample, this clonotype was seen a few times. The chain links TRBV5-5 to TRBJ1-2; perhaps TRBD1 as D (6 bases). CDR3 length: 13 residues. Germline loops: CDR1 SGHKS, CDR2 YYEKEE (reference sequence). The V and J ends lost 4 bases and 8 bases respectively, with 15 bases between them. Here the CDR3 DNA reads TGTGCCAGCAGCGCTCGACAGGACGGGGGCTACACCTTC. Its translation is CASSARQDGGYTF.

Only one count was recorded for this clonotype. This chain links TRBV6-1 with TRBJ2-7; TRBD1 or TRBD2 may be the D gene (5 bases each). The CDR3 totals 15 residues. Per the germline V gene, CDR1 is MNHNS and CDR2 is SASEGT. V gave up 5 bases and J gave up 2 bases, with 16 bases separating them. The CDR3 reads CASSPGAQMTYEQYV. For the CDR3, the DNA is TGTGCCAGCAGTCCCGGGGCCCAAATGACCTACGAGCAGTACGTC.

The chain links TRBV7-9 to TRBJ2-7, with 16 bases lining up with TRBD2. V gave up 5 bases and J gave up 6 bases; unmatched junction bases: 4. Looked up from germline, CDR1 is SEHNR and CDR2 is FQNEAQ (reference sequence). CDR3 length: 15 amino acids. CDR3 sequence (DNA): TGTGCCAGCAGCCCCGGGACTAGCGGGAGGGTCGAGCAGTACTTC. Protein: CASSPGTSGRVEQYF.

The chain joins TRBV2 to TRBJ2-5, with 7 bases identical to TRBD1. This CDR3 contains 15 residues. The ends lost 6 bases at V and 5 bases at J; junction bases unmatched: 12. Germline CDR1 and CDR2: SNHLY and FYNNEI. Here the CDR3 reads CASRDETGVGETQYF. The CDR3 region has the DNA TGTGCCAGCAGGGACGAAACAGGGGTGGGGGAGACCCAGTACTTC.

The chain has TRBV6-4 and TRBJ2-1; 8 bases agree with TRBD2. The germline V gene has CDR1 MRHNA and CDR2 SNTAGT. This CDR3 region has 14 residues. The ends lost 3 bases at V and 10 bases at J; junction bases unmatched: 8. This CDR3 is CASSEREGPLEQFF. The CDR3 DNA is TGTGCCAGCAGTGAACGGGAGGGCCCTTTGGAGCAGTTCTTC.

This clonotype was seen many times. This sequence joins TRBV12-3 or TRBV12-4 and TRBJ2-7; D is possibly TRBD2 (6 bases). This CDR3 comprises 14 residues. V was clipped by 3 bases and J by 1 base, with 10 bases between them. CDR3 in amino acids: CASSLGGRSYEQYF. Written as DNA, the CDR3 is TGTGCCAGCAGTTTGGGGGGAAGGTCCTACGAGCAGTACTTC.